Below, one T cell receptor (beta chain) is given with its context. Its antigen is undetermined. Germline CDR1 and CDR2: SGHTA and FQGNSA. This CDR3 spans 15 amino acids. Trimming shortened V by 1 base and J by 3 bases, and 12 bases separated the two germline ends. The data were obtained in a study of a mutant IDH1 vaccine in newly diagnosed glioma. Time point here: week 5, during vaccination. Vaccinated patients received 300 ug of mutant IDH1 20-mer peptide per dose, with topical imiquimod. Diagnosis in the donors showed new WHO grade 3 or 4 astrocytomas that were IDH1-mutant and ATRX-lost. General study results and limits: Patients showed vaccine-induced immune responses at a rate of roughly 94%.

Assay used: immunoSEQ multiplex PCR; TCRdb lists only in-frame clones, some missing. The sample carries approximately 61,000 clones, about 80% recorded once. This receptor was identified in a woman between 50 and 59 years old with glioma. V gene TRBV7-2 combines with J gene TRBJ1-1; D not certain. The starting material was PBMCs, obtained from a glioma patient whose treatment included an IDH1 peptide vaccine. CDR3 bases: TGTGCCAGCAGCTTAGAACATATCTGGTACACTGAAGCTTTCTTT. Amino acid sequence: CASSLEHIWYTEAFF.